This TCR beta chain was captured in a study of identical twins. Study-wide points: A partial confounding effect on zero-insertion analyses could come from invariant MAIT and iNKT cells. Carriage of fewer insertions was seen in abundant cord blood beta clonotypes, whereas memory repertoires showed none.

A template switching step contributed a universal primer site, while unique molecular identifiers were present in the cDNA. One entry per CDR3 protein, called by TCRdb with MiXCR from the 5' RACE reads. The sample includes under 300,000 distinct CDR3 sequences, around 8% seen only once; the top ten take 3% to 3.5%. V was cut by 0 bases and J by 1 base, with 4 bases left in between. The CDR3 spans 15 residues. Germline V gene lookup returns CDR1 MRHNA and CDR2 SNTAGT. Note on this clonotype: Antigen unknown.

Only healthy Caucasians were included as donors. This sample was shared with a second study, whose subject was yellow fever vaccine responses in identical twins.

The receptor's source is a woman aged 18-29 years in good health. Material for sequencing was CD8+ T cells sorted from blood. The chain recombines TRBV6-4 with TRBJ2-6; no clear D. CDR3 coding DNA: TGTGCCAGCAGTGACTCTACGTCTGGGGCCAACGTCCTGACTTTC. This sequence encodes CASSDSTSGANVLTF.